This T cell receptor (beta chain) came from a study of shared clonotypes between healthy human individuals. Worth noting for this clone: The antigen remains undetermined. Germline is not matched at one junction end, which may reflect a read error. The sample contains more than one DNA sequence encoding this CDR3.

Germline CDR1 SGHDT, CDR2 YYEEEE. This CDR3 is built from 15 residues. Whole-study results and caveats: A handful of donors had around 5.2% of their naive CD4 clonotypes in common. Larger estimated richness was generally seen in naive subsets than in memory subsets. An effect of sequencing depth on clonotype sharing among donors was expected.

Original methodology: ImmunoSEQ gave junction-only sequences without quality scores, so filtering differed. Produced via immunoSEQ multiplex PCR; TCRdb's table is partial and in-frame only. For V, J and clone size, that table is used; D and trimming come from the DNA. This sample has more than 1 million clones, with around 82% found just once. Input material: memory CD4+ T cells from PBMCs. Subset noted: CD45RA-negative fraction. The chain uses TRBV5-6 and TRBJ2-6; D is ambiguous. This TCR was recovered from a man between 18 and 29 years old in good health. Some clones in this sample may be carry-over from other donors' samples. CDR3: CASSLGLSGANVLTF. The CDR3 bases are TGTGCCAGCAGTTTGGGCCTATCTGGGGCCAACGTCCTGACTTTC.